This entry is about one T cell receptor beta chain. The sample belongs to a study of control samples from healthy donors and cancer patients. Generated by immunoSEQ multiplex PCR, the TCRdb table keeps only in-frame clones and is missing some. The sample gives roughly 10,000 clones, approximately 91% of which show up once; about 21% is in the top ten. Trimming took 5 bases from V and 4 from J; bases not matched to a gene: 6. The CDR3 is 14 amino acids. Per germline, CDR1 SQVTM and CDR2 ANQGSEA. The sequence was obtained from a man aged 55 to 70 with colorectal cancer. The specimen sequenced was PBMCs. The chain is built from TRBV29-1 and TRBJ2-3, with 10 bases lining up with TRBD2. The CDR3 loop is CSVMASGGPDTQYF. The CDR3 region has the DNA TGCAGCGTTATGGCTAGCGGGGGACCAGATACGCAGTATTTT.